The clone carrying this TCR beta chain was picked up a small number of times. Sample time point: persistent/refractory GD, antithyroid drugs over 5 years with positive TRAb. PBMC-extracted RNA yielded the TCR library. Criteria from the American Thyroid Association guidelines were applied to diagnose Graves' disease. These data belong to a study of regulatory T cells in long-lasting Graves disease. The CDR3 is made up of 16 amino acids. Trimming took off 3 bases at V and 3 bases at J, with 16 bases between the two ends. Germline-derived CDR1 and CDR2 are LGHNA and YNFKEQ. Sequencing libraries for TCR beta were prepared with iRepertoire HTBI primers and Arm-PCR of CDR3 regions. TCRdb called the multiplex PCR reads again in MiXCR, with one record for every CDR3 protein. The table lists about 300,000 distinct CDR3 sequences, more than 20% of them singletons, with 56% in the top ten.

The material was peripheral blood mononuclear cells (PBMCs), obtained when the disease was refractory, from a patient treated with antithyroid drugs. The sequence derives from a female donor with Graves disease. The chain employs TRBV4-2 and TRBJ2-3; D may correspond to TRBD1 or TRBD2 (5 bases each). CDR3 nucleotide sequence: TGTGCCAGCAGCCACCTCAGGGAGAGGAAGACAGATACGCAGTATTTT. This translates into CASSHLRERKTDTQYF.